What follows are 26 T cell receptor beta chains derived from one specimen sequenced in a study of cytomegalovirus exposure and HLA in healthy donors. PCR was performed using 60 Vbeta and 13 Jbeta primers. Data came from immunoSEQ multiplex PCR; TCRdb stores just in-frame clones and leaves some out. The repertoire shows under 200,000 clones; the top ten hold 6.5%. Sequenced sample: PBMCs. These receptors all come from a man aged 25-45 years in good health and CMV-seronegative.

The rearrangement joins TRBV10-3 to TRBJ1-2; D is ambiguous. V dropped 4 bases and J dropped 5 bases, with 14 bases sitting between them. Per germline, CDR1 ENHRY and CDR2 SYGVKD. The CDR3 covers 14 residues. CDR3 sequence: CAISGTDGGYGYTF. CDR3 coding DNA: TGTGCCATCAGTGGTACGGACGGAGGGTATGGCTACACCTTC.

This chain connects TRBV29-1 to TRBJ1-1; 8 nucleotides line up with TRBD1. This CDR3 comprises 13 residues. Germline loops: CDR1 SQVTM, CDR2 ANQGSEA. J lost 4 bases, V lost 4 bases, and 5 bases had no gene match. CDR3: CSVGAGGVTEAFF. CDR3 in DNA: TGCAGCGTTGGAGCAGGGGGCGTCACTGAAGCTTTCTTT.

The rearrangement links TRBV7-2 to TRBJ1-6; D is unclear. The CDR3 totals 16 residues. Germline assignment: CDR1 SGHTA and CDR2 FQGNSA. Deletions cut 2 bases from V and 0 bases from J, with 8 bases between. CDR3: CASSLSAGSYNSPLHF. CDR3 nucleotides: TGTGCCAGCAGCTTATCGGCAGGCTCCTATAATTCACCCCTCCACTTT.

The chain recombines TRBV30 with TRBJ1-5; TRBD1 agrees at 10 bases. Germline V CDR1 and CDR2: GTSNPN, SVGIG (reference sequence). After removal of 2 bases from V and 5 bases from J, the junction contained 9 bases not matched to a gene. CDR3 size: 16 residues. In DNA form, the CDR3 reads TGTGCCTGGAGTTTTATCGACAGGGGGCTCGATCAGCCCCAGCATTTT. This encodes CAWSFIDRGLDQPQHF.

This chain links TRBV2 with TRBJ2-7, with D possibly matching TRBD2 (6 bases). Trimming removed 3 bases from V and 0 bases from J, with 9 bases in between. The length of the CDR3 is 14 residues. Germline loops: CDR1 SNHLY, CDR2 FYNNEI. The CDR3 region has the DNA TGTGCCAGCAGTGAGGACTACCTCTCCTACGAGCAGTACTTC. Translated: CASSEDYLSYEQYF.

The CDR3 nucleotides are TGTGCCAGCAGCCATAGCGGGAGCAACTACGAGCAGTACTTC. This sequence encodes CASSHSGSNYEQYF. The chain combines TRBV11-1 with TRBJ2-7, with 9 bases lining up with TRBD2. CDR1 is SGHAT, CDR2 FQDESV, per germline (reference sequence). V dropped 5 bases and J dropped 3; count of bases not matched to a gene: 5. The CDR3 consists of 14 residues.

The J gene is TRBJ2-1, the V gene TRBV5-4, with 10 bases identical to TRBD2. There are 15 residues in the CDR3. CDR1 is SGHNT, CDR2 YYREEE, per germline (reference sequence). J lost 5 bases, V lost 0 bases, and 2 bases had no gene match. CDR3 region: CASSLDGLADNEQFF. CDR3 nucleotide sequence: TGTGCCAGCAGCTTGGACGGACTAGCGGACAATGAGCAGTTCTTC.

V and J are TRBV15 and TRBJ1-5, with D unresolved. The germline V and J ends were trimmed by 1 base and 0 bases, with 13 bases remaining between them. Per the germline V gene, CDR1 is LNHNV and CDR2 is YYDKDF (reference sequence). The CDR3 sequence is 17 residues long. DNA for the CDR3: TGTGCCACCAGCAGAGGAGCGGCGGATAATAGCAATCAGCCCCAGCATTTT. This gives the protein CATSRGAADNSNQPQHF.

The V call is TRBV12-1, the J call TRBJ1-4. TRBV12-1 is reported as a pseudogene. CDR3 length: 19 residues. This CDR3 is CASSFPAVGRGPCNEKLFF. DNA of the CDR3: TGTGCCAGCAGCTTCCCGGCCGTGGGGCGGGGGCCTTGCAATGAAAAACTGTTTTTT.

The CDR3 DNA is TGTGCCAGCACTTCAGGGGCTGGGAACACTGAAGCTTTCTTT. Its protein is CASTSGAGNTEAFF. The chain is built from TRBV11-2 and TRBJ1-1, with D tentatively TRBD1 (6 bases). The germline V gene encodes CDR1 SGHAT and CDR2 FQNNGV. This CDR3 is 14 amino acids long. Trimming pared 7 bases from V and 1 base from J, leaving 13 bases between.

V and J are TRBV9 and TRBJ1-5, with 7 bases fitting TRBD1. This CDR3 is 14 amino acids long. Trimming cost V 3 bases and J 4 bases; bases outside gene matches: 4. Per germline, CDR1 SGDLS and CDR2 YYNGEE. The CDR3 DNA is TGTGCCAGCAGCGCCGGGACAGCAAATCAGCCCCAGCATTTT. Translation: CASSAGTANQPQHF.

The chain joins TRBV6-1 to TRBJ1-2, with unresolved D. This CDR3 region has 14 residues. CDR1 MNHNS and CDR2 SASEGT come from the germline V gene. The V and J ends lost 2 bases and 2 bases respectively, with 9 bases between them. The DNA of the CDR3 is TGTGCCAGCAGTGAACTCGGTACCAACTATGGCTACACCTTC. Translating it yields CASSELGTNYGYTF.

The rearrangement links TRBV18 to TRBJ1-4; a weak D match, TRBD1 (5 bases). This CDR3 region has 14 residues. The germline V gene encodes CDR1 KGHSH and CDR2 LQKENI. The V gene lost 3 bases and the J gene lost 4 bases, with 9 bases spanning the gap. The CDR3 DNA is TGTGCCAGCTCACCGACGGGGGGTAATGAAAAACTGTTTTTT. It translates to CASSPTGGNEKLFF.

The CDR3 region has the DNA TGTGCCAGCAGCTTAGGCAGGGGCACCTATAATTCACCCCTCCACTTT. Encoded protein: CASSLGRGTYNSPLHF. The chain is built from TRBV7-9 and TRBJ1-6, with D perhaps TRBD1 (6 bases). Germline CDR1 is SEHNR and CDR2 is FQNEAQ (reference sequence). The CDR3 extends over 16 amino acids. V was clipped by 1 base and J by 2 bases, with 9 bases between them.

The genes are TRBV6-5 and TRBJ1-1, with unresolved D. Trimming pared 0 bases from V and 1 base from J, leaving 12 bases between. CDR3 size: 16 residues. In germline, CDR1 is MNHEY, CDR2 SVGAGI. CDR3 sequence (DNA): TGTGCCAGCAGTTACTCGGTGGTCCCAGGGAACACTGAAGCTTTCTTT. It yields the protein CASSYSVVPGNTEAFF.

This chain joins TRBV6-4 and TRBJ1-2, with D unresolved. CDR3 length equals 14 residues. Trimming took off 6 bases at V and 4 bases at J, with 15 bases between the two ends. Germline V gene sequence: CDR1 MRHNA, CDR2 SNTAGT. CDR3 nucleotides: TGTGCCAGCAGACCTACAGAAAACTTCTATGGCTACACCTTC. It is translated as CASRPTENFYGYTF.

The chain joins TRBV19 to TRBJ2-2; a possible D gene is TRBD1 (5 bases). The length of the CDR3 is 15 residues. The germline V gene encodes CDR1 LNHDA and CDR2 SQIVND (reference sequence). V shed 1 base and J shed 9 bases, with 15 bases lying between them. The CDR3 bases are TGTGCCAGTAGTATAGGGGCAGCCAGGGTCAGGGAGCTGTTTTTT. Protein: CASSIGAARVRELFF.

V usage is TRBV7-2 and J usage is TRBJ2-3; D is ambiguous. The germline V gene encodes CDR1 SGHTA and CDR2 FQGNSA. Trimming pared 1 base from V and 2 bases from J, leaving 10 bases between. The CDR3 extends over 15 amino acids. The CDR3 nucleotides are TGTGCCAGCAGCTTAGTAGGCAGCGCCACAGATACGCAGTATTTT. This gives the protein CASSLVGSATDTQYF.

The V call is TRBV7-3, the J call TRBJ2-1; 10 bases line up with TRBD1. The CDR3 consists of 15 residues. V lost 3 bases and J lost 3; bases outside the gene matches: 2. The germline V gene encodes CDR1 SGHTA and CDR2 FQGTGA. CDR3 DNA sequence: TGTGCCAGCAGCTTTTGGACAGGGGGCTACAATGAGCAGTTCTTC. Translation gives CASSFWTGGYNEQFF. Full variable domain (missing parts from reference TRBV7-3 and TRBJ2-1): GAGVSQTPSNKVTEKGKYVELRCDPISGHTALYWYRQSLGQGPEFLIYFQGTGAADDSGLPNDRFFAVRPEGSVSTLKIQRTERGDSAVYLCASSFWTGGYNEQFFGPGTRLTVL.

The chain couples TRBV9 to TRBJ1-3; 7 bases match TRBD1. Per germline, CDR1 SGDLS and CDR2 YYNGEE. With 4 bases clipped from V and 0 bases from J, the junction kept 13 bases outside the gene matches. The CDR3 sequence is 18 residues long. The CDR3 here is CASSPKRQGSGSGNTIYF. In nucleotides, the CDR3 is TGTGCCAGCAGCCCAAAGCGACAGGGTTCGGGCTCTGGAAACACCATATATTTT. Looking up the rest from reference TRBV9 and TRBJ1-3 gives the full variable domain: DSGVTQTPKHLITATGQRVTLRCSPRSGDLSVYWYQQSLDQGLQFLIQYYNGEERAKGNILERFSAQQFPDLHSELNLSSLELGDSALYFCASSPKRQGSGSGNTIYFGEGSWLTVV.

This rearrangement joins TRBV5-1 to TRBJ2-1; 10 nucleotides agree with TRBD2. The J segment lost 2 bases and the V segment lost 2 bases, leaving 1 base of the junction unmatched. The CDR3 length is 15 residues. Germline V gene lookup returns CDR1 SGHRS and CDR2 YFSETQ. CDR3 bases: TGCGCCAGCAGCTTACTAGCGGGGACCTACAATGAGCAGTTCTTC. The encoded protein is CASSLLAGTYNEQFF.

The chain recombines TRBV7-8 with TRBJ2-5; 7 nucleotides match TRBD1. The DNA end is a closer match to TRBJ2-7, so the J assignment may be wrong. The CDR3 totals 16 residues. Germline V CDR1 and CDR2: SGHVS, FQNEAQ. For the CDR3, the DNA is TGTGCCAGCAGCTTAGGCTCGCCGACAGGGACCTACGAGCAGTACTTC. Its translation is CASSLGSPTGTYEQYF.

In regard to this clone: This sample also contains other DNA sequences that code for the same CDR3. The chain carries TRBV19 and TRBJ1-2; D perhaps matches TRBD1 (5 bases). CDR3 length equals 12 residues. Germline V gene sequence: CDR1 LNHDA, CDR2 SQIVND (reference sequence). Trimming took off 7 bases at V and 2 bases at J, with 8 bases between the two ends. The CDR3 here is CASNGGNYGYTF. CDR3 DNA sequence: TGTGCCAGTAATGGGGGGAACTATGGCTACACCTTC.

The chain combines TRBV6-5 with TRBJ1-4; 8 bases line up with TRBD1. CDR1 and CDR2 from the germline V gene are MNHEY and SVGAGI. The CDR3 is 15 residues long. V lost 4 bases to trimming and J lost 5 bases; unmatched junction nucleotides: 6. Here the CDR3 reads CASSSAGTGNEKLFF. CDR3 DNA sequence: TGTGCCAGCAGTTCCGCCGGGACAGGCAATGAAAAACTGTTTTTT.

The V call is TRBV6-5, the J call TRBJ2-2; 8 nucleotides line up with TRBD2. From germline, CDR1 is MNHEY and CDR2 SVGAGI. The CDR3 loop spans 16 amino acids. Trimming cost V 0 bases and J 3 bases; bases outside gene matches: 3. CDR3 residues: CASSYSGLAYTGELFF. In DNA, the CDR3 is TGTGCCAGCAGTTACTCCGGACTAGCTTACACCGGGGAGCTGTTTTTT.

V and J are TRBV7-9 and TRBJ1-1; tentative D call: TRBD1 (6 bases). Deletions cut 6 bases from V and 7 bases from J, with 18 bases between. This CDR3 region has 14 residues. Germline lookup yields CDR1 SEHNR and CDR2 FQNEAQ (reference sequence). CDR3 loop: CASSPTGPVFEAFF. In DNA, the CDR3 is TGTGCCAGCAGTCCTACAGGGCCAGTATTTGAAGCTTTCTTT.